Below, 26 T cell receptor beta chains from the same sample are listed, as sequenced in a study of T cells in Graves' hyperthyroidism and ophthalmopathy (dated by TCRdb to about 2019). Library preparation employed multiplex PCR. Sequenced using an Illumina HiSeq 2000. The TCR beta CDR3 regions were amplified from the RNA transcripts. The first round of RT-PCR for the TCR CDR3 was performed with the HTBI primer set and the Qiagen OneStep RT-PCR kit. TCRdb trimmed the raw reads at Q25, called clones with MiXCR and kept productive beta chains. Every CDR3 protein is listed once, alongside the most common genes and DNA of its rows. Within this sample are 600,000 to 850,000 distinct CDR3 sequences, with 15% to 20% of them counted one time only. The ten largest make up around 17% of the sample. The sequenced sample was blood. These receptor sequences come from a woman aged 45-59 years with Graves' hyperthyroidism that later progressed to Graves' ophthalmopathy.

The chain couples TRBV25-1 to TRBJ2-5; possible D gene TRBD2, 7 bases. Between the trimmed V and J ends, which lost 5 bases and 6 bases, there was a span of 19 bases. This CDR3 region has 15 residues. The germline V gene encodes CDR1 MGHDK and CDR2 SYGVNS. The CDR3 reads CASSTQLGGGQTQYF. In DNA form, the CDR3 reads TGTGCCAGCAGTACGCAACTAGGGGGGGGGCAGACCCAGTACTTC.

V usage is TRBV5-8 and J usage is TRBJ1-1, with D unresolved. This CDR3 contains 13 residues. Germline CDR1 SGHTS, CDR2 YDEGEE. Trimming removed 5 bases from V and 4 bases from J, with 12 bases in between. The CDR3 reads CASSWLQVTEAFF. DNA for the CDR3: TGTGCCAGCAGTTGGCTTCAGGTCACTGAAGCTTTCTTT.

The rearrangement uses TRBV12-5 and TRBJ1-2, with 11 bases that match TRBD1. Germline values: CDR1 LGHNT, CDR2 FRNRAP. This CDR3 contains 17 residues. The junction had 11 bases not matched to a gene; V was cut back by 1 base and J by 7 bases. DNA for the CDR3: TGTGCTAGTGGTTTGGAGACCCGGACAGGGGGCTCGGTTGGCTACACCTTC. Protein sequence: CASGLETRTGGSVGYTF.

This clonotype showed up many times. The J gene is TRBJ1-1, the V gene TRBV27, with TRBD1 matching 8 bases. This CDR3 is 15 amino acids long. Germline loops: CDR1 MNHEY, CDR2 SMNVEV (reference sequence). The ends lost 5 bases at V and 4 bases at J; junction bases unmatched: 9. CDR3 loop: CASSPTTGVGTEAFF. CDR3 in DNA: TGTGCCAGCAGTCCAACGACAGGGGTCGGCACTGAAGCTTTCTTT.

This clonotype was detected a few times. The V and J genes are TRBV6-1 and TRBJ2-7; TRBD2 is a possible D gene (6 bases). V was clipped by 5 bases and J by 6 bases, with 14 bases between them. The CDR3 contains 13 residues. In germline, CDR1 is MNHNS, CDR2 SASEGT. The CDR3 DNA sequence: TGTGCCAGCAGTCCCCGGGAGTTCGGCGAGCAGTACTTC. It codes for CASSPREFGEQYF.

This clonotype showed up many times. The CDR3 region is CASSKGDPGHIYEQYF. The CDR3 nucleotides are TGCGCCAGCAGCAAGGGTGATCCGGGACACATCTACGAGCAGTACTTC. The V gene is TRBV4-1, the J gene TRBJ2-7; D is perhaps TRBD1 (6 bases). Trimming took off 5 bases at V and 3 bases at J, with 20 bases between the two ends. The CDR3 contains 16 residues. Looked up from germline, CDR1 is MGHRA and CDR2 is YSYEKL.

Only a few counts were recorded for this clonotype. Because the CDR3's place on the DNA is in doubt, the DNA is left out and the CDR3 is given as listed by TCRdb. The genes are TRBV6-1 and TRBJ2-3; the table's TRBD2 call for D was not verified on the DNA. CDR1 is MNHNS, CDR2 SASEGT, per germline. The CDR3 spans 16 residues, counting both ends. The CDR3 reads CASILDGLGFTDTQYF.

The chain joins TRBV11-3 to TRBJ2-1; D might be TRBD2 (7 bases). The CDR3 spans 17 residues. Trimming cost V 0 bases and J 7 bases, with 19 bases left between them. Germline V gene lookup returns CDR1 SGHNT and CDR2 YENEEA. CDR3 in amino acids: CASSLDPKGGGGNEQFF. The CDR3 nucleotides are TGTGCCAGCAGCTTAGACCCAAAAGGGGGGGGGGGGAATGAGCAGTTCTTC.

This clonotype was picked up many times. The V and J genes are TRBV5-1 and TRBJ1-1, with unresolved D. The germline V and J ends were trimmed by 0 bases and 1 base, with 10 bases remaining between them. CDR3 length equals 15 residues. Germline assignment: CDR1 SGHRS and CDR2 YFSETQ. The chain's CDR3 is CASSLAGRQNTEAFF. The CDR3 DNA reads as TGCGCCAGCAGCTTGGCCGGGAGGCAGAACACTGAAGCTTTCTTT.

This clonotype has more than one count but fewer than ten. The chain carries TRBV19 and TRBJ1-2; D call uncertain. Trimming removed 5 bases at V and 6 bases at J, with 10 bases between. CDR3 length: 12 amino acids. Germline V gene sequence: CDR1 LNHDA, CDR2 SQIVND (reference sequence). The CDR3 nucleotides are TGTGCCAGTAGTCTCGGTCTCCATGGCTACACCTTC. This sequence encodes CASSLGLHGYTF.

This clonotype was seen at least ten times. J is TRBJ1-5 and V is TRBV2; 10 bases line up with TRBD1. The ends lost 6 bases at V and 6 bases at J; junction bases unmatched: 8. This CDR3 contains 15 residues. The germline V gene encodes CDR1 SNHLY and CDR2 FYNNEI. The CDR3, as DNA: TGTGCCAGCAGCCCGGACAGGGGGGAAGGTCAGCCCCAGCATTTT. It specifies CASSPDRGEGQPQHF.

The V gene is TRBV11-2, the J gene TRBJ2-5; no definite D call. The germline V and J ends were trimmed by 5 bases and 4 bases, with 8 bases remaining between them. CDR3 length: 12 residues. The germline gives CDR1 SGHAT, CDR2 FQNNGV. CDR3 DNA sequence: TGTGCCAGCAGCCTATTTCGAGAGACCCAGTACTTC. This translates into CASSLFRETQYF.

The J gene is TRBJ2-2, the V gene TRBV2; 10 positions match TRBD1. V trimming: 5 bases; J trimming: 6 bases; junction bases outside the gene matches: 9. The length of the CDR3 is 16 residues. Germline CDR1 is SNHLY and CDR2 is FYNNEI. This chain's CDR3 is CASSKYFGQGAGELFF. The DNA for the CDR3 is TGTGCCAGCAGTAAGTACTTTGGACAGGGGGCCGGGGAGCTGTTTTTT.

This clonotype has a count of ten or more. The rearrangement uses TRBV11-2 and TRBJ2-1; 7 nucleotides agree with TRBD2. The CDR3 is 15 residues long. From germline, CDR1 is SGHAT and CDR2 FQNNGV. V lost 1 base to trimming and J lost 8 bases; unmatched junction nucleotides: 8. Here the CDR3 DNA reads TGTGCCAGCAGCTTAGTTGGGGGGGGGATACATGAGCAGTTCTTC. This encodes CASSLVGGGIHEQFF. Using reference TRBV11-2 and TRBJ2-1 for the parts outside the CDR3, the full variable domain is EAGVAQSPRYKIIEKRQSVAFWCNPISGHATLYWYQQILGQGPKLLIQFQNNGVVDDSQLPKDRFSAERLKGVDSTLKIQPAKLEDSAVYLCASSLVGGGIHEQFFGPGTRLTVL.

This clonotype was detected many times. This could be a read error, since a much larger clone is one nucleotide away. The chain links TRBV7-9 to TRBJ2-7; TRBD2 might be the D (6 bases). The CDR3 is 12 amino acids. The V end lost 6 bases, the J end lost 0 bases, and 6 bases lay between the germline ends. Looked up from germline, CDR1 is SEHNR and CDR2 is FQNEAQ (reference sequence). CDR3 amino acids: CASRRDSYEQYF. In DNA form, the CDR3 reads TGTGCCAGCAGGCGGGACTCCTACGAGCAGTACTTC.

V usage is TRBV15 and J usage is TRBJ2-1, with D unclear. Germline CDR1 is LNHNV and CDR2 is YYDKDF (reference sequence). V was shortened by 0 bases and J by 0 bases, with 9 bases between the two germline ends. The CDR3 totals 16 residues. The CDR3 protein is CATSREEASSYNEQFF. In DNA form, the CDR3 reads TGTGCCACCAGCAGAGAAGAAGCTAGCTCCTACAATGAGCAGTTCTTC. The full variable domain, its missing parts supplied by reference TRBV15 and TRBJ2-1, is DAMVIQNPRYQVTQFGKPVTLSCSQTLNHNVMYWYQQKSSQAPKLLFHYYDKDFNNEADTPDNFQSRRPNTSFCFLDIRSPGLGDTAMYLCATSREEASSYNEQFFGPGTRLTVL.

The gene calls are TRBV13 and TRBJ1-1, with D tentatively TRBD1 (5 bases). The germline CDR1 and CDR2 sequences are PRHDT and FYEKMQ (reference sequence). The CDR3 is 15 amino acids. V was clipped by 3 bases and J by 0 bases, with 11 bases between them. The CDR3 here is CASSFQGGMNTEAFF. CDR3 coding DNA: TGTGCCAGCAGCTTTCAGGGCGGCATGAACACTGAAGCTTTCTTT. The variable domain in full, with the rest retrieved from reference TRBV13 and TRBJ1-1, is AAGVIQSPRHLIKEKRETATLKCYPIPRHDTVYWYQQGPGQDPQFLISFYEKMQSDKGSIPDRFSAQQFSDYHSELNMSSLELGDSALYFCASSFQGGMNTEAFFGQGTRLTVV.

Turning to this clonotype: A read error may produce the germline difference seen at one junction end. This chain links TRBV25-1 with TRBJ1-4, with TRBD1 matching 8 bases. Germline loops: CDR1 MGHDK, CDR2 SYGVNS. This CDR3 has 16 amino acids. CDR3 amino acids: CASSEIRGPTNENLFF. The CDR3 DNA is TGTGCCAGCAGTGAGATCAGGGGGCCAACTAATGAAAACCTGTTTTTT. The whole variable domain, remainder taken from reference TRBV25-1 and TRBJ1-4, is EADIYQTPRYLVIGTGKKITLECSQTMGHDKMYWYQQDPGMELHLIHYSYGVNSTEKGDLSSESTVSRIRTEHFPLTLESARPSHTSQYLCASSEIRGPTNENLFFGSGTQLSVL.

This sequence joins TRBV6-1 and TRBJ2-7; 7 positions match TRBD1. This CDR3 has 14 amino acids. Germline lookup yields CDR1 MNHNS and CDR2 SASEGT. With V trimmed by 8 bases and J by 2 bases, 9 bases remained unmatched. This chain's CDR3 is CASCNKQGTYEQYF. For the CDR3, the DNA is TGTGCCAGCTGCAACAAACAGGGGACCTACGAGCAGTACTTC.

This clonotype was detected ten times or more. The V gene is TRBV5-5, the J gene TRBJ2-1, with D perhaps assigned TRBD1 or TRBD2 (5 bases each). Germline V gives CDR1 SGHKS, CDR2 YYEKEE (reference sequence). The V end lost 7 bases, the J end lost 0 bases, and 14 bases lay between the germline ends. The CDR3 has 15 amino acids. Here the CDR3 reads CASGPTAASYNEQFF. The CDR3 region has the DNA TGTGCCAGCGGCCCGACAGCGGCCTCCTACAATGAGCAGTTCTTC.

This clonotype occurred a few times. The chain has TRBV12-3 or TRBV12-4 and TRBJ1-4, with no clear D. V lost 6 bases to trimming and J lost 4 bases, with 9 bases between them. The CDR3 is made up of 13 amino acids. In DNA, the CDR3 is TGTGCCAGCAGGCGGGCCCTTAATGAAAAACTGTTTTTT. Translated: CASRRALNEKLFF.

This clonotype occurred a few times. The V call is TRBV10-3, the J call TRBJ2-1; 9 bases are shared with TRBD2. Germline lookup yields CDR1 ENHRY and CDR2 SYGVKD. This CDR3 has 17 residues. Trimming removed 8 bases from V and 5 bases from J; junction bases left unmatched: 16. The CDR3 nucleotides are TGTGCCATCGGAGAACCTAGAGAGCGGGGGGTCGACAATGAGCAGTTCTTC. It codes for CAIGEPRERGVDNEQFF.

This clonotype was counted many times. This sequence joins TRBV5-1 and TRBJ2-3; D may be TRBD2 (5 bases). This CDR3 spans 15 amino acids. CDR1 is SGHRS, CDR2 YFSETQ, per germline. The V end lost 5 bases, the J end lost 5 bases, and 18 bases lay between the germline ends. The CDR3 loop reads CASRLEGAMLDTQYF. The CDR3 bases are TGCGCCAGCAGATTAGAGGGCGCGATGTTAGATACGCAGTATTTT.

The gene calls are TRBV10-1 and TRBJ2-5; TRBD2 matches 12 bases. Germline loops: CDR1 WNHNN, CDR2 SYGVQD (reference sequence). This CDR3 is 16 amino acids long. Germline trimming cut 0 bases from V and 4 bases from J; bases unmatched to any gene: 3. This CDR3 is CASSESTSGGSETQYF. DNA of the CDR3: TGCGCCAGCAGTGAGTCAACTAGCGGGGGGTCAGAGACCCAGTACTTC.

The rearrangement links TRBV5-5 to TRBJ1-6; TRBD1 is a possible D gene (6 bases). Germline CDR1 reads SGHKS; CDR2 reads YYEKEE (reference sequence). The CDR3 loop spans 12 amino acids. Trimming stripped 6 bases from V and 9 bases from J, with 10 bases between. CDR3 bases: TGTGCCAGCAAGGAGGGGGGTTCACCCCTCCACTTT. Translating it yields CASKEGGSPLHF. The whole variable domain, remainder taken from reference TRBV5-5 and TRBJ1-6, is DAGVTQSPTHLIKTRGQQVTLRCSPISGHKSVSWYQQVLGQGPQFIFQYYEKEERGRGNFPDRFSARQFPNYSSELNVNALLLGDSALYLCASKEGGSPLHFGNGTRLTVT.

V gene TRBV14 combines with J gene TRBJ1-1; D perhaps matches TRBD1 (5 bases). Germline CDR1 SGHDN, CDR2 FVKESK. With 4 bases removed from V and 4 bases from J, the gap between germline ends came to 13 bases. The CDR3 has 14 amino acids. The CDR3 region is CASSRPSQGTEAFF. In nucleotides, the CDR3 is TGTGCCAGCAGCCGCCCGAGTCAGGGCACTGAAGCTTTCTTT.